This T cell receptor (beta chain) was captured by sequencing in a study of blood T cell repertoires in COVID-19. Study-wide background: The analysed material was cDNA or gDNA that came from T cells, B-cell-depleted T cells, or PBMCs.

This clone was counted a single time. Methods used by the authors: Amplifying reference gene primers gave estimates of nucleated cell counts. Assay used: immunoSEQ multiplex PCR; TCRdb lists only in-frame clones, some missing. The D gene and trimming were derived from the DNA, and the V and J assignments and clone size from that table. The data show about 100,000 clones, with 80% seen just once and 12% held by the top ten. Source material: peripheral blood. The source of this sequence is a woman in her 70s with acute or convalescent COVID-19.

The CDR3 DNA reads TGTGCCACCCTAAGGAGGACAGGGGACACCGGGGAGCTGTTTTTT. The encoded protein is CATLRRTGDTGELFF. The chain employs TRBV19 and TRBJ2-2, with TRBD1 matching 9 bases. Unmatched junction bases numbered 9, after V lost 10 bases and J lost 3 bases. CDR3 length: 15 amino acids. Per the germline V gene, CDR1 is LNHDA and CDR2 is SQIVND (reference sequence).